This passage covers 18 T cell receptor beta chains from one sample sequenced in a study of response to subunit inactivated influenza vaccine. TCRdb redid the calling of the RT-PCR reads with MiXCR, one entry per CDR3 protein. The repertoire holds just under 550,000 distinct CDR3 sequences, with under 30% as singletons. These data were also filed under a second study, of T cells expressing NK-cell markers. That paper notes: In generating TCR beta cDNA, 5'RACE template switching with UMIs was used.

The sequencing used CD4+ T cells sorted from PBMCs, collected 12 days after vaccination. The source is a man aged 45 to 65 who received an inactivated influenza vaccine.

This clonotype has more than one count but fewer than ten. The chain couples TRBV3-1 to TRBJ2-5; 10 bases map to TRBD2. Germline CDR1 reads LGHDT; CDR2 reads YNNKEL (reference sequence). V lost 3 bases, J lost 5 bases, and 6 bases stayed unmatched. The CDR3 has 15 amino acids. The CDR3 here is CASSHWTSGFETQYF. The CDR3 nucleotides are TGTGCCAGCAGCCACTGGACTAGCGGCTTTGAGACCCAGTACTTC.

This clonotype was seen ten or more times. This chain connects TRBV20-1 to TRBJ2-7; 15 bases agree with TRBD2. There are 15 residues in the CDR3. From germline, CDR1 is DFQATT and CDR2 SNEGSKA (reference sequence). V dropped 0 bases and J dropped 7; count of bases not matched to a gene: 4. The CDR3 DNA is TGCAGTGCTAGAGACCCGGGACTAGCGGGAGGAGAGCAGTACTTC. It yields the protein CSARDPGLAGGEQYF.

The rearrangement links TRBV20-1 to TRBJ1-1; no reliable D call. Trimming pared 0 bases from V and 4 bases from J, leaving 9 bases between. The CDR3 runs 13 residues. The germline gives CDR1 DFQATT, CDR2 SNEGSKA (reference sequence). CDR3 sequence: CSARDRGSTEAFF. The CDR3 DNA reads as TGCAGTGCTAGAGATCGGGGAAGCACTGAAGCTTTCTTT.

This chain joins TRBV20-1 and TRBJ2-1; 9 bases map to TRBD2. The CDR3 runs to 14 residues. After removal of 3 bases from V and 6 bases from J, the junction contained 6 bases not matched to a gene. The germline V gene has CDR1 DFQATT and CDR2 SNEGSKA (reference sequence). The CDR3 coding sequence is TGCAGTGCTAGTGTAGCGGGAGATATCAATGAGCAGTTCTTC. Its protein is CSASVAGDINEQFF.

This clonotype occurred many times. This CDR3 is CASRSGTSGSDTQYF. CDR3 bases: TGCGCCAGCAGATCCGGGACTAGCGGGAGTGATACGCAGTATTTT. The V gene is TRBV5-1, the J gene TRBJ2-3, with 14 bases fitting TRBD2. Germline CDR1 and CDR2: SGHRS and YFSETQ. There are 15 residues in the CDR3. V gave up 5 bases and J gave up 6 bases; unmatched junction bases: 5.

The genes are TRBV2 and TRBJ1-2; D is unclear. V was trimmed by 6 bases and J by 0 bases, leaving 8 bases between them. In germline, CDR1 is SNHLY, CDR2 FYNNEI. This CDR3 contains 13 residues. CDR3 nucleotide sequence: TGTGCCAGCAGCACGGAAGCTAACTATGGCTACACCTTC. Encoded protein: CASSTEANYGYTF.

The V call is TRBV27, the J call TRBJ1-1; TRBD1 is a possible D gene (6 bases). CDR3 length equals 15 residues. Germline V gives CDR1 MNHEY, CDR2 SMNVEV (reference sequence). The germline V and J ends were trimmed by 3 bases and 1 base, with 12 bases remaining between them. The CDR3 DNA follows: TGTGCCAGCAGTTTTAATTGGGACAAGAACACTGAAGCTTTCTTT. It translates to CASSFNWDKNTEAFF.

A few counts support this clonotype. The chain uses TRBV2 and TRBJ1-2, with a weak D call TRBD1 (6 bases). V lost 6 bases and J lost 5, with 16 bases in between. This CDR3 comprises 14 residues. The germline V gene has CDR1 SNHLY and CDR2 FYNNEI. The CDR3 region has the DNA TGTGCCAGCAGGATAGCAGAAGGGGGGTATGGCTACACCTTC. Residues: CASRIAEGGYGYTF.

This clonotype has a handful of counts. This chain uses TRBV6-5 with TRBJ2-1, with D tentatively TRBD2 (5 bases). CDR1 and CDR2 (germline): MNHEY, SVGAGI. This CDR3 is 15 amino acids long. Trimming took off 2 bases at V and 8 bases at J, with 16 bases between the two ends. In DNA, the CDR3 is TGTGCCAGCAGTTACACCCGGGCTGGTAGCGATGAGCAGTTCTTC. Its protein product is CASSYTRAGSDEQFF.

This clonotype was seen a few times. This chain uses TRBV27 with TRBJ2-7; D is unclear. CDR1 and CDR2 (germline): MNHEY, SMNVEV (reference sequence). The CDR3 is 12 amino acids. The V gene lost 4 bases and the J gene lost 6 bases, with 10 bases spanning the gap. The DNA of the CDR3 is TGTGCCAGCAGTTCAAATGAGGCCGAGCAGTACTTC. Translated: CASSSNEAEQYF.

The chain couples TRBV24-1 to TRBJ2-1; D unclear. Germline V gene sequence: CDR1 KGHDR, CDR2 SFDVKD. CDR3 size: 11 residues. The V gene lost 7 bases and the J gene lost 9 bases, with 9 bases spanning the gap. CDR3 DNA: TGTGCCACCAGCTTAGATCGTGAGCAGTTCTTC. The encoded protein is CATSLDREQFF.

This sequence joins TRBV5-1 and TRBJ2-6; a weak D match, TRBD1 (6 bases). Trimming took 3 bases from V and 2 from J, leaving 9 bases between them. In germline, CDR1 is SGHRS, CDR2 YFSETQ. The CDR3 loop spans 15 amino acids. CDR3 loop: CASSSQGAGANVLTF. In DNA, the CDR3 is TGCGCCAGCAGCTCACAGGGTGCTGGGGCCAACGTCCTGACTTTC.

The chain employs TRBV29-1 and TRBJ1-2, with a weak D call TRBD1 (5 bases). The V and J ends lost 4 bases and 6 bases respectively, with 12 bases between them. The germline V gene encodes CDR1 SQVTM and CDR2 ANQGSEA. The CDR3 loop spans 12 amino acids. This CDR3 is CSVASRADGYTF. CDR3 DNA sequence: TGCAGCGTTGCGAGCAGGGCCGATGGCTACACCTTC. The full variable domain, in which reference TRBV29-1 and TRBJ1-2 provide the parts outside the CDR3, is SAVISQKPSRDICQRGTSLTIQCQVDSQVTMMFWYRQQPGQSLTLIATANQGSEATYESGFVIDKFPISRPNLTFSTLTVSNMSPEDSSIYLCSVASRADGYTFGSGTRLTVV.

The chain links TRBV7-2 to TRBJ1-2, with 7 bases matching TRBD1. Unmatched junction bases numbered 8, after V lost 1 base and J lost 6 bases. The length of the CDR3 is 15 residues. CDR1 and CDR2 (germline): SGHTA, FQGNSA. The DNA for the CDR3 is TGTGCCAGCAGCTTAGAAGGGGGCGATGTAAATGGCTACACCTTC. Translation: CASSLEGGDVNGYTF. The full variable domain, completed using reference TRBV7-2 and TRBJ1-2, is GAGVSQSPSNKVTEKGKDVELRCDPISGHTALYWYRQSLGQGLEFLIYFQGNSAPDKSGLPSDRFSAERTGGSVSTLTIQRTQQEDSAVYLCASSLEGGDVNGYTFGSGTRLTVV.

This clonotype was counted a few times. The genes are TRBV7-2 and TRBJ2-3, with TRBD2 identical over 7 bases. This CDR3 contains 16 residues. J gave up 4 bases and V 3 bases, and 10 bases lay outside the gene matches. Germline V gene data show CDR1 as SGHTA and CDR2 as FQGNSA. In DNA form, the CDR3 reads TGTGCCAGCAGCTTCAACGGGGGGAGTTGGGCAGATACGCAGTATTTT. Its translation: CASSFNGGSWADTQYF.

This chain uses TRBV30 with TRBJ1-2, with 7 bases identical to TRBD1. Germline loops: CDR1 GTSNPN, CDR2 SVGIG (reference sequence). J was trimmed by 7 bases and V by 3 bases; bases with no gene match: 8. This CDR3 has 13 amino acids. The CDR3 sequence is CAWSRQGPSGYTF. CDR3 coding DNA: TGTGCCTGGAGCCGACAGGGCCCCAGTGGCTACACCTTC.

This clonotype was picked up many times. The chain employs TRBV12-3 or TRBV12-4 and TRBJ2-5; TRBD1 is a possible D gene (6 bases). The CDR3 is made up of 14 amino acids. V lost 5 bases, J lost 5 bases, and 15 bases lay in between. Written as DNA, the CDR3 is TGTGCCAGCAGTCGCTCAGGGGCTGCGGAGACCCAGTACTTC. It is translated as CASSRSGAAETQYF.

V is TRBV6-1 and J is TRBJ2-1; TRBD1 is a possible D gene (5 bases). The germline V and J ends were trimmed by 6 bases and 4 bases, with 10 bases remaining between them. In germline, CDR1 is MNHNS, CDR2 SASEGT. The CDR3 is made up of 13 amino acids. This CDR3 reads CASRADIYNEQFF. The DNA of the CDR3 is TGTGCCAGCAGGGCGGACATTTACAATGAGCAGTTCTTC.